A single sample is the source of the 3 T cell receptor beta chains below, sequenced in a study of cytotoxic CD8 clonotypes in ibrutinib-treated CLL. This table comes from immunoSEQ multiplex PCR, and its TCRdb copy is limited to in-frame clones, with some not included. Of some 300,000 clones in the sample, 70% to 80% were seen once. The sample here was PBMCs, taken before ibrutinib treatment. These receptors were collected from a human donor with chronic lymphocytic leukemia.

This clone has more than one count but fewer than ten. The gene calls are TRBV28 and TRBJ1-5; 8 bases line up with TRBD1. J lost 5 bases, V lost 3 bases, and 6 bases had no gene match. Germline CDR1 reads MDHEN; CDR2 reads SYDVKM. This CDR3 region has 15 residues. The CDR3 loop is CASSLWARGHQPQHF. In DNA, the CDR3 is TGTGCCAGCAGTTTGTGGGCCAGGGGGCATCAGCCCCAGCATTTT.

The chain combines TRBV6-1 with TRBJ1-2; 8 bases match TRBD1. CDR3 length: 14 residues. The germline CDR1 and CDR2 sequences are MNHNS and SASEGT. Losses at the gene ends were 2 bases for V and 4 bases for J; bases not matched to a gene: 3. This chain's CDR3 is CASSELDRVYGYTF. DNA for the CDR3: TGTGCCAGCAGTGAATTGGACAGGGTCTATGGCTACACCTTC.

J is TRBJ1-2 and V is TRBV2; maybe TRBD1 (5 bases). This CDR3 is 10 amino acids long. V was pared by 7 bases and J by 7 bases, with 7 bases between. CDR1 and CDR2 (germline): SNHLY, FYNNEI. For the CDR3, the DNA is TGTGCCAGCACAGGGATTGGCTACACCTTC. Amino acid sequence: CASTGIGYTF.